This T cell receptor (beta chain) came from a study of blood T cell repertoires in COVID-19 (TCRdb year 2020). About the study as a whole: Samples covering the acute and convalescent phases of COVID-19 were provided by collaborators in the United States, Italy and Spain. The material from the prospective study consisted of cDNA or gDNA derived from T cells, B-cell-depleted T cells, or PBMCs. A freely available public database, intended as a resource for researchers studying the immune response to SARS-CoV-2, is where the repertoires were released. Sample metadata almost always included a de-identified subject ID, COVID-19 status, age in years and sex. Samples were obtained from the ongoing ImmuneRACE study (first 160 participants) and from 950 to 1,500 subjects provided by 6 global collaborators. Deeply sampled blood TCRbeta repertoires from subjects exposed to, actively infected with, or recovered from COVID-19 were included in the dataset. Where available, HLA class I and class II types were obtained from metadata supplied by the sample provider rather than from assay-based typing.

Study-wide conclusions, independent of this receptor: The amount of clinical and demographic metadata varied by source and participant and was provided uncurated.

TCRbeta CDR3 regions were amplified from genomic DNA by means of the immunoSEQ Assay, a bias-controlled multiplex PCR. The original methods were these. The number of nucleated cells in each sample was estimated from the amplification of reference gene primers within the assay. To quantify the absolute abundance of each unique TCRbeta CDR3 rearrangement, sequence reads were collapsed and filtered. For each sample, productive Simpson clonality was calculated as the square root of Simpson's diversity index across productive rearrangements. This is the immuneACCESS table as TCRdb keeps it, with only in-frame sequences that have V and J called. A part of the clones is gone; compared with another copy, unresolved V genes explain less than half, and the rest is unexplained. V, J and clone size are taken as reported in that table, and D and trimming were inferred from the DNA itself. Present in this sample are about 160,000 clones, roughly 80% of which were seen just once. Together, the top ten hold 3% to 3.5% of the sample.

Enrolling through a virtual design, the prospective study's participants ranged in age from about 18 to 100 years and lived across 24 United States geographic areas. To assign participants to cohorts, the prospective study relied on clinical history that participants themselves reported in a screening survey and a study questionnaire. Recovered participants in ImmuneRACE Cohort 3 were defined by two consecutive negative NP/OP PCR tests, clearance by a healthcare professional, or resolution of symptoms. In the prospective study, mobile phlebotomists collected whole blood, serum and a nasopharyngeal or oropharyngeal swab from each participant. Additional blood draws and questionnaires over an approximately two-month period could optionally be provided by prospective study participants. Prospective study blood samples were shipped either frozen or at room temperature before DNA extraction. On this clone itself: Its antigen remains undetermined. No qualities accompany the bases; no much larger clone lies one base away.

The CDR3 sequence holds 14 residues, the cysteine and phenylalanine included. Here the CDR3 DNA is all that survives: 42 bases in frame from base 1. According to the germline V gene, CDR1 reads SNHLY and CDR2 reads FYNNEI. V and J lose 4 bases and 7 bases, and a span of 14 bases separates them. The source of this sequence is a woman aged 60-75 years who had recovered from COVID-19. The V and J genes are TRBV2 and TRBJ1-5, with a weak D call of TRBD1 (6 bases match). What was sequenced was PBMCs or T cells enriched from blood (not recorded which). The DNA sequence reads TGTGCCAGCAGTGGACAGGTCCAGAGGCAGCCCCAGCATTTT. Its amino acids are CASSGQVQRQPQHF. The CDR3, completed at both ends by the reference TRBV2 and TRBJ1-5 genes, gives the full variable domain EPEVTQTPSHQVTQMGQEVILRCVPISNHLYFYWYRQILGQKVEFLVSFYNNEISEKSEIFDDQFSVERPDGSNFTLKIRSTKLEDSAMYFCASSGQVQRQPQHFGDGTRLSIL.